The clone carrying this TCR beta chain has only a few counts. Antigen unknown. Trimming removed 0 bases at V and 2 bases at J, with 9 bases between. CDR3 length: 14 residues. CDR1 is SGDLS, CDR2 YYNGEE, per germline. Through template switching, a universal primer site was introduced, and the cDNA contained unique molecular identifiers. One entry per CDR3 protein, called by TCRdb with MiXCR from the 5' RACE reads. The sample holds over 600,000 distinct CDR3 sequences, 21% seen once. This record belongs to a study of identical twins. Findings of the study overall: Low generation probability was overrepresented in out-of-frame alpha sequences shared by twins. For out-of-frame beta sequences, excess twin sharing was weaker.

These data were also reused for a study on T cells expressing NK-cell markers. Per that paper: Sorted CD3+CD56+NKG2C+, CD3+CD56+NKG2C- and CD3+CD56-NKG2C+ T-cell subsets were beta-chain profiled.

The chain links TRBV9 to TRBJ2-7; no reliable D call. The sample taken for sequencing was PBMCs. The source of this sequence is a woman in her late teens or twenties in good health. CDR3 region: CASSVGGAAYEQYF. For the CDR3, the DNA is TGTGCCAGCAGCGTAGGTGGAGCAGCCTACGAGCAGTACTTC.